A selection of T cell receptor beta chains follows, all from one sample in a study of blood T cell repertoires in COVID-19. Sequencing used immunoSEQ multiplex PCR; TCRdb keeps in-frame clones, though not all of them. This table holds 190,000 or so clones, just under 85% found once. Sequenced: peripheral blood. Receptors were obtained from a human donor with acute or convalescent COVID-19. The donor label of this sample is uncertain. Both conserved end residues are part of each CDR3. A D gene is named only where the DNA matches it firmly. Where a row states a size, it is once, few, many or the class of an expanded clone; other rows omit it.

clone_size j_call d_call v_call cdr3_aa cdr3_nt
. TRBJ2-7 . TRBV3-1/TRBV3-2 CASSHGGYEQYF TGTGCCAGCAGCCATGGAGGTTACGAGCAGTACTTC
. TRBJ2-7 TRBD1 TRBV10-1 CASSESRGQGHEQYF TGCGCCAGCAGTGAGTCAAGGGGACAGGGCCACGAGCAGTACTTC
. TRBJ2-1 . TRBV9 CASSTAGTRTSYNEQFF TGTGCCAGCAGCACAGCCGGGACTCGAACCTCCTACAATGAGCAGTTCTTC
few TRBJ1-3 . TRBV30 CAWGALERSSGNTIYF TGTGCCTGGGGGGCCTTAGAGCGAAGCTCTGGAAACACCATATATTTT
few TRBJ1-2 . TRBV27 CASSPRQNYGYTF TGTGCCAGCAGTCCTCGCCAGAACTATGGCTACACCTTC
. TRBJ2-1 . TRBV3-1/TRBV3-2 CASSPRDSPAQFF TGTGCCAGCAGCCCCCGGGACTCCCCGGCGCAGTTCTTC
. TRBJ2-7 TRBD2 TRBV7-2 CASSISGAAPYEQYF TGTGCCAGCAGCATCAGCGGGGCGGCCCCCTACGAGCAGTACTTC
. TRBJ2-2 . TRBV7-9 CASSSGGWSAGELFF TGTGCCAGCAGCTCTGGGGGGTGGTCCGCCGGGGAGCTGTTTTTT
. TRBJ2-2 TRBD2 TRBV30 CAWSAGTSDAGELFF TGTGCCTGGAGTGCCGGGACTAGCGATGCCGGGGAGCTGTTTTTT
. TRBJ2-7 TRBD2 TRBV6-5 CASSYSKTSGSYEQYF TGTGCCAGCAGTTACTCCAAGACTAGCGGGAGTTACGAGCAGTACTTC
. TRBJ2-1 TRBD2 TRBV28 CASSLGLAHNEQFF TGTGCCAGCAGCTTGGGACTAGCCCACAATGAGCAGTTCTTC